This T cell receptor (beta chain) was sequenced during a study of blood T cells in healthy people across ages. This CDR3 is 16 amino acids long. The V and J ends lost 2 bases and 7 bases respectively, with 20 bases between them. The table lists this clonotype with a few counts. The authors ran a second PCR of about 6 to 11 cycles using a sample-barcoded 5' primer and a J-beta primer mix. One entry per CDR3 protein, called by TCRdb with MiXCR from the 5' RACE reads. Of about 720,000 distinct CDR3 sequences listed, roughly 25% are singletons. These same records also appear under a second study, on T cells of mothers and their children.

The sequenced sample consisted of blood. The gene calls are TRBV12-3 or TRBV12-4 and TRBJ2-5; a weak D match, TRBD2 (6 bases). This receptor was obtained from a boy aged 5-17 years in good health. The CDR3 reads CASSLIPHGGWGTQYF. The CDR3 DNA reads TGTGCCAGCAGTTTAATCCCCCACGGGGGTTGGGGGACCCAGTACTTC.